This T cell receptor beta chain was retrieved from a study of glioma-infiltrating T cells. Study at large: Roughly 990,000 peripheral T cells were targeted at roughly 4.5- to 10-fold coverage.

The CDR3 covers 14 residues. V was cut by 3 bases and J by 1 base, with 9 bases left in between. CDR1 and CDR2 from the germline V gene are SGHTA and FQGNSA. Turning to this clonotype: Its target is not known.

Using RNA template, CDR3s of TCR alpha and beta were amplified with iRepertoire arm-PCR. MiXCR, run by TCRdb on the multiplex PCR reads, gives a single entry per CDR3 protein. The table has more than 350,000 distinct CDR3 sequences, around 45% seen once; the top ten hold around 11%. Study-level points and caveats: Tissue and blood shared very few CDR3 sequences. Non-neoplastic patients had below-expected tissue-blood divergence, while all gliomas exceeded expectation. Patients with low tissue-blood divergence carried a signature set of shared blood CDR3 motifs.

This sequence joins TRBV7-2 and TRBJ2-5, with D tentatively TRBD2 (7 bases). Sequencing used glioma tissue, nonneoplastic brain tissue, or PBMCs (not recorded which). The source of this sequence is a human donor with low-grade glioma or glioblastoma, undergoing nonglioma brain surgery, or in good health (not recorded which). The CDR3 loop is CASSFGGAQETQYF. Written as DNA, the CDR3 is TGTGCCAGCAGCTTTGGGGGGGCCCAAGAGACCCAGTACTTC.